Listed below are T cell receptor beta chains from one sample, sequenced in a study of shared clonotypes between healthy human individuals. This table comes from immunoSEQ multiplex PCR, and its TCRdb copy is limited to in-frame clones, with some not included. The sample lists about 2.3 million clones, approximately 93% seen once, with about 0.37% in the top ten. The specimen sequenced was naive CD4+ T cells from PBMCs. The receptor set was obtained from a man aged 18 to 29 in good health. Some clones in this sample may be carry-over from other donors' samples. Both conserved end residues are part of each CDR3. A D gene is named only where the DNA matches it firmly. Some rows mark clone size as missing; the rest say once, few, many or name a class of expanded clone.

J gene | D gene | V gene | clone size | CDR3 DNA | CDR3 protein
TRBJ2-7 | - | TRBV2 | - | TGTGCCAGCAACAGACAGGTTCGAAGCGGCGAGCAGTACTTC | CASNRQVRSGEQYF
TRBJ1-4 | - | TRBV30 | - | TGTGCCTGGAGTGCCAGGGGCAATGAAAAACTGTTTTTT | CAWSARGNEKLFF
TRBJ2-7 | TRBD1 | TRBV27 | - | TGTGCCAGCAGTGCAACTCAGGGGGCGAGGCAGTACTTC | CASSATQGARQYF
TRBJ2-7 | - | TRBV9 | once | TGTGCCAGCAGCGGGGCCGGCGAGTCCTACGAGCAGTACTTC | CASSGAGESYEQYF
TRBJ1-1 | - | TRBV6-1 | - | TGTGCCAGCAGGGCCCAGCGGATTATGAACACTGAAGCTTTCTTT | CASRAQRIMNTEAFF
TRBJ1-2 | - | TRBV28 | - | TGTGCCAGCAGCTATACTTATGGCTACACCTTC | CASSYTYGYTF
TRBJ2-5 | TRBD2 | TRBV6-5 | once | TGTGCCAGCAGGCCAGCGGGAGCGAGCCAAGAGACCCAGTACTTC | CASRPAGASQETQYF
TRBJ2-3 | - | TRBV21-1 | - | TGTGCCAGCAGCATACGACTAGCGGGAGCTATCCCCGAATCATCTTTTCGCACAGATACGCAGTATTTT | CASSIRLAGAIPESSFRTDTQYF
TRBJ2-3 | TRBD2 | TRBV18 | - | TGTGCCAGCTCACCAAGAGGGAGAGGGCAGACCGGGGGAGGGCCCGGAGATACGCAGTATTTT | CASSPRGRGQTGGGPGDTQYF
TRBJ1-2 | TRBD1 | TRBV19 | - | TGTGCCAGTAGTAAATGGACAGGGGGACATGGCTACACCTTC | CASSKWTGGHGYTF
TRBJ2-1 | - | TRBV20-1 | - | TGCAGTGCCGCCCAAGGGGGGTTTAAGTTCTTC | CSAAQGGFKFF
TRBJ2-1 | TRBD2 | TRBV11-2 | once | TGTGCCAGCAGAGGGGGACTAGCGGGTTACAATGAGCAGTTCTTC | CASRGGLAGYNEQFF
TRBJ1-1 | TRBD1 | TRBV5-1 | - | TGCGCCAGCAGCATGTTCGGGACAGGGGGCACTGAAGCTTTCTTT | CASSMFGTGGTEAFF
TRBJ1-2 | - | TRBV28 | - | TGTGCCAGCCACCTCCGGAGTTATGGCTACACCTTC | CASHLRSYGYTF
TRBJ1-1 | - | TRBV5-4 | - | TGTGCCAGCAGCGCCTTTAACAGGGTTTCGAACACTGAAGCTTTCTTT | CASSAFNRVSNTEAFF
TRBJ2-5 | TRBD1 | TRBV9 | - | TGTGCCAGCAGCGTTAACAGGGGGGAGGTTCAAGAGACCCAGTACTTC | CASSVNRGEVQETQYF
TRBJ2-1 | - | TRBV13 | - | TGTGCCAGCAGCTTCATGGAGCGGGCCCTCTACAATGAGCAGTTCTTC | CASSFMERALYNEQFF
TRBJ2-7 | TRBD1 | TRBV5-1 | - | TGCGCCAGCAGCTTACAGGGGCTAGGAAACGAGCAGTACTTC | CASSLQGLGNEQYF
TRBJ2-7 | - | TRBV2 | - | TGTGCCAGCAGTAGCGGTTCCTACGAGCAGTACTTC | CASSSGSYEQYF
TRBJ1-4 | - | TRBV27 | - | TGTGCCAGCAGTGACCGGCCTGGGGGTTATGAAAAACTGTTTTTT | CASSDRPGGYEKLFF
TRBJ2-1 | - | TRBV5-1 | - | TGCGCCAGTCAGCCGTCTAGCGCGGTCCTAGAGCAGTTCTTC | CASQPSSAVLEQFF
TRBJ2-5 | TRBD2 | TRBV5-1 | - | TGCGCCAGCAGCTTGGATCGGACTAGCGGACCACGCGAGGAGACCCAGTACTTC | CASSLDRTSGPREETQYF
TRBJ1-4 | - | TRBV19 | - | TGTGCCAGTAGTGCCAGGCACACTACAACTAATGAAAAACTGTTTTTT | CASSARHTTTNEKLFF
TRBJ2-7 | TRBD1 | TRBV18 | - | TGTGCCAGCTCCCGGGACAGGGGCTCCTACGAGCAGTACTTC | CASSRDRGSYEQYF
TRBJ2-1 | - | TRBV20-1 | - | TGCAGTGGAGACTACAATGAGCAGTTCTTC | CSGDYNEQFF
TRBJ2-7 | TRBD2 | TRBV7-8 | - | TGTGCCAGCAAGACCGGGACTAGCGATTCCTACGAGCAGTACTTC | CASKTGTSDSYEQYF
TRBJ2-7 | TRBD1 | TRBV9 | once | TGTGCCAGCAGCGGTACCCGGGACAGCTTTTACGAGCAGTACTTC | CASSGTRDSFYEQYF
TRBJ1-5 | TRBD1 | TRBV7-2 | - | TGTGCCAGCAGCTTGGGGACAGGGAGCAATCAGCCCCAGCATTTT | CASSLGTGSNQPQHF
TRBJ1-2 | TRBD1 | TRBV9 | - | TGTGCCAGCAGCGGGACAGGGGGCTGGGGCTACACCTTC | CASSGTGGWGYTF
TRBJ1-5 | - | TRBV5-6 | - | TGTGCCAGCAGCCTCCGTCGGGGGTTGGGCAATCAGCCCCAGCATTTT | CASSLRRGLGNQPQHF
TRBJ1-2 | - | TRBV7-9 | - | TGTGCCAGCAGCTTAAGACCCTCCGGCTACACCTTC | CASSLRPSGYTF
TRBJ1-3 | - | TRBV9 | - | TGTGCCAGCAGCGTAGGAGGATCAAACACCATATATTTT | CASSVGGSNTIYF
TRBJ2-1 | - | TRBV28 | - | TGTGCCAGCAGTCTAGGTTACAATGAGCAGTTCTTC | CASSLGYNEQFF
TRBJ2-5 | - | TRBV30 | - | TGTGCCTGGAGTGCCCTTCCCCGAGTAGGGGGGCGAGAGACCCAGTACTTC | CAWSALPRVGGRETQYF
TRBJ2-5 | TRBD1 | TRBV10-1 | - | TGCGCCAGCAGTGAAGCCGACAGGGTGGGGACCCAGTACTTC | CASSEADRVGTQYF
TRBJ1-1 | - | TRBV5-1 | - | TGCGCCAGCAGCTTAGGGGCGGACACTGAAGCTTTCTTT | CASSLGADTEAFF
TRBJ2-1 | TRBD2 | TRBV2 | - | TGTGCCAGCAGTGAACTACTAGCGGGAGGATCATGGGAGCAGTTCTTC | CASSELLAGGSWEQFF
TRBJ1-3 | - | TRBV9 | - | TGTGCCAGCAGCAGGGGAACTGCCTCTGGAAACACCATATATTTT | CASSRGTASGNTIYF